These 25 T cell receptor beta chains came from one sample sequenced in a study of shared T cell receptors in the human thymus (dated by TCRdb to the early 2020s). The protocol used for the library was the immunoSEQ multiplex PCR assay. TCRdb retrieved this table from immuneACCESS and kept in-frame rearrangements only. Not all clones are present; in checked studies, unresolved V genes account for under half, and no reason is known for the remainder. This sample lists hundreds of thousands of clones; over 75% were detected once. The top ten clonotypes cover 0.008% to 0.011% of the sample. These same data were also listed under a study on human thymus T cells.

The specimen sequenced was thymocytes. These receptors were collected from a girl under three years old with a congenital heart defect. Donor details come from another sample of the same person, matched by shared clones.

The V and J genes are TRBV11-2 and TRBJ2-5; D perhaps matches TRBD1 (6 bases). The CDR3 spans 14 residues. Germline CDR1 is SGHAT and CDR2 is FQNNGV. With 0 bases removed from V and 4 bases from J, the gap between germline ends came to 9 bases. The DNA of the CDR3 is TGTGCCAGCAGCTTAGATGTCAGGGGAGAGACCCAGTACTTC. It yields the protein CASSLDVRGETQYF.

Comments on this clone: The sample holds other DNA sequences that translate to the same CDR3. The V and J genes are TRBV6-1 and TRBJ1-4; the match to TRBD1 covers 7 bases. The junction had 0 bases not matched to a gene; V was cut back by 4 bases and J by 4 bases. Germline assignment: CDR1 MNHNS and CDR2 SASEGT. The CDR3 has 13 residues. This chain's CDR3 is CASSGQGNEKLFF. As DNA, the CDR3 is TGTGCCAGCAGTGGACAGGGTAATGAAAAACTGTTTTTT.

The chain is built from TRBV19 and TRBJ1-2; 7 nucleotides line up with TRBD1. Germline V lookup: CDR1 LNHDA, CDR2 SQIVND (reference sequence). This CDR3 is 14 amino acids long. Losses at the gene ends were 5 bases for V and 3 bases for J; bases not matched to a gene: 6. This CDR3 is CASSFPGTDYGYTF. CDR3 DNA sequence: TGTGCCAGTAGTTTCCCCGGGACAGACTATGGCTACACCTTC.

V gene TRBV6-1 combines with J gene TRBJ1-1, with 10 bases that match TRBD1. Germline V lookup: CDR1 MNHNS, CDR2 SASEGT. Germline trimming cut 9 bases from V and 1 base from J; bases unmatched to any gene: 8. The CDR3 extends over 15 amino acids. CDR3 coding DNA: TGTGCCAGTCGGGACAGGGGAATTGGGAACACTGAAGCTTTCTTT. Translation gives CASRDRGIGNTEAFF.

This clone showed up just once. The chain uses TRBV9 and TRBJ1-6; no firm D call. With 3 bases removed from V and 6 bases from J, the gap between germline ends came to 19 bases. Looked up from germline, CDR1 is SGDLS and CDR2 is YYNGEE. The CDR3 spans 17 residues. The CDR3 region is CASSAETRSSTNSPLHF. The DNA for the CDR3 is TGTGCCAGCAGCGCTGAAACGAGGTCTTCGACTAATTCACCCCTCCACTTT.

This chain connects TRBV7-8 to TRBJ1-5; D ambiguous. Trimming pared 8 bases from V and 0 bases from J, leaving 11 bases between. This CDR3 has 14 residues. The germline CDR1 and CDR2 sequences are SGHVS and FQNEAQ. The chain's CDR3 is CASARHSSNQPQHF. DNA for the CDR3: TGTGCCAGCGCCCGACATTCTAGCAATCAGCCCCAGCATTTT. Supplemented by reference TRBV7-8 and TRBJ1-5, the full variable domain reads GAGVSQSPRYKVAKRGQDVALRCDPISGHVSLFWYQQALGQGPEFLTYFQNEAQLDKSGLPSDRFFAERPEGSVSTLKIQRTQQEDSAVYLCASARHSSNQPQHFGDGTRLSIL.

J is TRBJ1-5 and V is TRBV7-8, with D perhaps TRBD1 (5 bases). The V end was cut by 0 bases, the J end by 0 bases, with 15 bases between. The germline V gene has CDR1 SGHVS and CDR2 FQNEAQ. The CDR3 loop spans 18 amino acids. In DNA, the CDR3 is TGTGCCAGCAGCTTAGCTGAGCGGGGCGGGTATAGCAATCAGCCCCAGCATTTT. Protein product: CASSLAERGGYSNQPQHF.

The rearrangement links TRBV4-2 to TRBJ1-3; possible D gene TRBD1, 6 bases. The CDR3 has 19 residues. Germline lookup yields CDR1 LGHNA and CDR2 YNFKEQ. Trimming removed 2 bases at V and 0 bases at J, with 20 bases between. CDR3 nucleotide sequence: TGTGCCAGCAGCCAACAGCGGGATTACAGGGAACCCTCTGGAAACACCATATATTTT. It yields the protein CASSQQRDYREPSGNTIYF.

A few counts support this clone. The chain couples TRBV4-2 to TRBJ2-1; D is perhaps TRBD2 (6 bases). The CDR3 covers 15 residues. Trimming stripped 1 base from V and 5 bases from J, with 12 bases between. CDR1 and CDR2 from the germline V gene are LGHNA and YNFKEQ. CDR3 region: CASSQVRGLHNEQFF. CDR3 DNA: TGTGCCAGCAGCCAAGTGCGGGGTCTCCACAATGAGCAGTTCTTC.

The genes are TRBV29-1 and TRBJ2-5; the match to TRBD1 covers 11 bases. The CDR3 is 17 amino acids. V lost 6 bases and J lost 2; bases outside the gene matches: 14. Germline lookup yields CDR1 SQVTM and CDR2 ANQGSEA. The CDR3 sequence is CSVDHTDRDRGQETQYF. The CDR3 DNA reads TGCAGCGTCGACCACACTGACCGGGACAGGGGGCAAGAGACCCAGTACTTC.

The V call is TRBV6-5, the J call TRBJ1-2, with D perhaps TRBD1 (5 bases). V was shortened by 6 bases and J by 4 bases, with 15 bases between the two germline ends. The CDR3 sequence is 14 residues long. CDR1 and CDR2 from the germline V gene are MNHEY and SVGAGI. In DNA form, the CDR3 reads TGTGCCAGCAGGGACAAGACCCCCCCCTATGGCTACACCTTC. Translating gives CASRDKTPPYGYTF.

This CDR3 reads CAISIGAKKNTIYF. The CDR3 coding sequence is TGTGCCATCAGCATAGGGGCAAAGAAAAACACCATATATTTT. The chain combines TRBV10-3 with TRBJ1-3, with D tentatively TRBD1 (5 bases). The CDR3 loop spans 14 amino acids. The V end lost 6 bases, the J end lost 6 bases, and 15 bases lay between the germline ends. Germline V lookup: CDR1 ENHRY, CDR2 SYGVKD.

This clone was picked up one time. The chain is built from TRBV7-6 and TRBJ1-5; tentatively, D is TRBD1 (5 bases). The CDR3 is 20 amino acids. V lost 5 bases to trimming and J lost 2 bases, with 28 bases between them. Germline CDR1 reads SGHVS; CDR2 reads FNYEAQ. The CDR3 nucleotides are TGTGCCAGCAGCCCCTATGGGGGGTACAGGTCTTCCCCCCGCAATCAGCCCCAGCATTTT. It codes for CASSPYGGYRSSPRNQPQHF.

The rearrangement joins TRBV4-1 to TRBJ2-7; D unresolved. The CDR3 runs to 20 residues. Germline lookup yields CDR1 MGHRA and CDR2 YSYEKL. The germline V and J ends were trimmed by 0 bases and 3 bases, with 27 bases remaining between them. DNA of the CDR3: TGCGCCAGCAGCCAAGACAGTCGATCTCTGGGCGACGAAGCCTTCTACGAGCAGTACTTC. Its protein is CASSQDSRSLGDEAFYEQYF.

J is TRBJ2-7 and V is TRBV6-5; D may be TRBD2 (5 bases). The germline gives CDR1 MNHEY, CDR2 SVGAGI. The CDR3 consists of 15 residues. V lost 8 bases and J 2 bases, leaving 19 bases between the germline ends. CDR3 sequence: CASLPRTFNAYEQYF. The CDR3 DNA reads TGTGCCAGCCTTCCCCGGACTTTTAATGCCTACGAGCAGTACTTC.

V gene TRBV6-1 combines with J gene TRBJ2-2, with D possibly being TRBD1 (7 bases). V shed 3 bases and J shed 4 bases, with 18 bases lying between them. The CDR3 is 17 residues long. CDR1 MNHNS and CDR2 SASEGT come from the germline V gene. The CDR3 protein is CASSESRAGGTTGELFF. The DNA of the CDR3 is TGTGCCAGCAGTGAGTCCCGGGCAGGGGGGACCACCGGGGAGCTGTTTTTT.

The rearrangement joins TRBV6-5 to TRBJ2-7; 8 bases map to TRBD1. This CDR3 contains 15 residues. Germline V lookup: CDR1 MNHEY, CDR2 SVGAGI. With 5 bases clipped from V and 1 base from J, the junction kept 7 bases outside the gene matches. The CDR3 nucleotides are TGTGCCAGCAGTACCCGGACAGGGAGATCCTACGAGCAGTACTTC. Amino acid sequence: CASSTRTGRSYEQYF.

This chain's CDR3 is CASSFWTSGYEQFF. CDR3 nucleotides: TGTGCCAGCAGTTTTTGGACTAGCGGTTATGAGCAGTTCTTC. The chain employs TRBV28 and TRBJ2-1, with TRBD2 identical over 10 bases. Germline V gives CDR1 MDHEN, CDR2 SYDVKM. The CDR3 is 14 residues long. Unmatched junction bases numbered 4, after V lost 3 bases and J lost 8 bases.

V is TRBV7-9 and J is TRBJ1-2; 9 nucleotides agree with TRBD1. J was trimmed by 4 bases and V by 5 bases; bases with no gene match: 8. Germline V lookup: CDR1 SEHNR, CDR2 FQNEAQ (reference sequence). CDR3 length: 15 amino acids. The CDR3 sequence is CASSLTGGFSYGYTF. DNA for the CDR3: TGTGCCAGCAGCCTGACAGGGGGATTTAGCTATGGCTACACCTTC.

The CDR3 DNA follows: TGCGCCAGCAGCTCCCGGGACAGAGAAAACACTGAAGCTTTCTTT. As protein: CASSSRDRENTEAFF. The chain employs TRBV4-3 and TRBJ1-1, with 7 bases fitting TRBD1. Trimming cost V 5 bases and J 2 bases; bases outside gene matches: 8. CDR1 is LGHNA and CDR2 is YSLEER in the germline V gene. The CDR3 loop spans 15 amino acids.

The J gene is TRBJ1-2, the V gene TRBV10-3; 7 bases fit TRBD1. CDR3 size: 14 residues. V shed 0 bases and J 5 bases; nucleotides not matched to a gene: 3. Germline assignment: CDR1 ENHRY and CDR2 SYGVKD. CDR3 sequence: CAISESGTAYGYTF. The CDR3 nucleotides read TGTGCCATCAGTGAGTCCGGGACAGCTTATGGCTACACCTTC.

CDR3 coding DNA: TGTGCCAGCAGCTTAAAACGTGCGGACAGGGTAACAGATACGCAGTATTTT. Translation gives CASSLKRADRVTDTQYF. This chain joins TRBV7-9 and TRBJ2-3; TRBD1 aligns across 8 bases. The V segment lost 2 bases and the J segment 3 bases; nucleotides outside the gene matches: 10. The germline CDR1 and CDR2 sequences are SEHNR and FQNEAQ (reference sequence). There are 17 residues in the CDR3.

This sequence joins TRBV28 and TRBJ1-5; a weak D match, TRBD1 (5 bases). The V and J ends lost 6 bases and 0 bases respectively, with 18 bases between them. Germline-derived CDR1 and CDR2 are MDHEN and SYDVKM. CDR3 size: 17 residues. CDR3 DNA sequence: TGTGCCAGCAGCTACGCCAAAAACAGGTTTAGCAATCAGCCCCAGCATTTT. This codes for CASSYAKNRFSNQPQHF.

The gene calls are TRBV6-1 and TRBJ1-1, with TRBD1 matching over 7 bases. With V trimmed by 9 bases and J by 5 bases, 3 bases remained unmatched. Germline V CDR1 and CDR2: MNHNS, SASEGT. This CDR3 comprises 11 residues. The CDR3 spells CARQGVTEAFF. CDR3 DNA sequence: TGTGCCAGGCAGGGGGTGACTGAAGCTTTCTTT.

The chain is built from TRBV6-1 and TRBJ2-2; 9 bases are a match to TRBD1. The CDR3 length is 15 residues. J was trimmed by 2 bases and V by 11 bases; bases with no gene match: 9. Germline lookup yields CDR1 MNHNS and CDR2 SASEGT. The CDR3 coding sequence is TGTGCCTGCCACAGGGGGCCGGGTAACACCGGGGAGCTGTTTTTT. Protein sequence: CACHRGPGNTGELFF.